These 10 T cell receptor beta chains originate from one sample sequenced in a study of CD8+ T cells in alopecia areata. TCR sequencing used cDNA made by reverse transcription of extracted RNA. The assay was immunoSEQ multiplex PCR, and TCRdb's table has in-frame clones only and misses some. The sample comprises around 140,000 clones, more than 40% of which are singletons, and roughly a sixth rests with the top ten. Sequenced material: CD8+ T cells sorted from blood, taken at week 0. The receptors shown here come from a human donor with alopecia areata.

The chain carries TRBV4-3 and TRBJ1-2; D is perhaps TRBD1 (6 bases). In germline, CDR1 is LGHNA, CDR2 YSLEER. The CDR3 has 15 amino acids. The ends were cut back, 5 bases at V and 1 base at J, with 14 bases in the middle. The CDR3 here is CASSSGATINYGYTF. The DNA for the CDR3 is TGCGCCAGCAGCTCAGGGGCTACTATTAACTATGGCTACACCTTC.

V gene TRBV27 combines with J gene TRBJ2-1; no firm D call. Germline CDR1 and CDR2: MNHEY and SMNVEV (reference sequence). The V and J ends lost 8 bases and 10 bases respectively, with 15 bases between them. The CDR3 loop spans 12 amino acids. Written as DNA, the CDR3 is TGTGCCAGCGGCCCCCAGTTGACGGAGCAGTTCTTC. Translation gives CASGPQLTEQFF.

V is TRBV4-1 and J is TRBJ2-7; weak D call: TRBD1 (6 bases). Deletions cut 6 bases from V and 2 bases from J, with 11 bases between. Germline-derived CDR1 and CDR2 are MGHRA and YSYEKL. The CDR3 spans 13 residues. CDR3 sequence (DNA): TGCGCCAGCAGTAACAGGGCCACCTACGAGCAGTACTTC. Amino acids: CASSNRATYEQYF.

CDR3 residues: CATRTGMGLDTQYF. The CDR3 region has the DNA TGTGCCACCCGGACAGGGATGGGACTGGATACGCAGTATTTT. The rearrangement links TRBV30 to TRBJ2-3; 8 nucleotides agree with TRBD1. The CDR3 has 14 amino acids. Germline V gene sequence: CDR1 GTSNPN, CDR2 SVGIG (reference sequence). Trimming cost V 8 bases and J 6 bases; bases outside gene matches: 13.

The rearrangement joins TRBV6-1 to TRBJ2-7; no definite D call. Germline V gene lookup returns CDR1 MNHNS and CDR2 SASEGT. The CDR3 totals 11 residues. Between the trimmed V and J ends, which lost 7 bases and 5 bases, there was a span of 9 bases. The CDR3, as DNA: TGTGCCAGCATGAGCACGCACGAGCAGTACTTC. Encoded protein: CASMSTHEQYF.

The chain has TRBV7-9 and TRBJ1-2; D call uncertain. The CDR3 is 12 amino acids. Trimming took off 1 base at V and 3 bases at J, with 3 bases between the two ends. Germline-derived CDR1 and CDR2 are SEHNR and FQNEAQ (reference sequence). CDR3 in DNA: TGTGCCAGCAGCTTAGGGCACTATGGCTACACCTTC. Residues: CASSLGHYGYTF.

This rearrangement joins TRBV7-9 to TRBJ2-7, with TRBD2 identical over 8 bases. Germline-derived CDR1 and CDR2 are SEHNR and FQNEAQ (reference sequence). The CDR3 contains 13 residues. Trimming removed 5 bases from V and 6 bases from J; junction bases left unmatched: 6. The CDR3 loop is CASSPASGGEQYF. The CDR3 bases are TGTGCCAGCAGCCCAGCGAGCGGGGGCGAGCAGTACTTC.

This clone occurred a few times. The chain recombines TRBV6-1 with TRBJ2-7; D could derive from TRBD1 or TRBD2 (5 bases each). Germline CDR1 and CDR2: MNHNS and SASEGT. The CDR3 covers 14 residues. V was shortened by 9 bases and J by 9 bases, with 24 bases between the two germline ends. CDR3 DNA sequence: TGTGCCAGTGGCGAGGGGCAGATTCCGGTCGGGCAGTACTTC. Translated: CASGEGQIPVGQYF.

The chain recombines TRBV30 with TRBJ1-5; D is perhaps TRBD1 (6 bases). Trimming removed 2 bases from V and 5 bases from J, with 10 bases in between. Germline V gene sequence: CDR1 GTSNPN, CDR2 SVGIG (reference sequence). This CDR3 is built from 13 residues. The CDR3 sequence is CAWSQQGDQPQHF. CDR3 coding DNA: TGTGCCTGGAGTCAACAGGGAGATCAGCCCCAGCATTTT.

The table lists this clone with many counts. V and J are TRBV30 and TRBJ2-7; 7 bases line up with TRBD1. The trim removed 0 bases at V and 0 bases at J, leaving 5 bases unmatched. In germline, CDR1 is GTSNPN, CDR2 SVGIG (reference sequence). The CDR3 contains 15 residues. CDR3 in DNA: TGTGCCTGGAGTGTGGGTAGGGGGCCCTCCTACGAGCAGTACTTC. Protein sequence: CAWSVGRGPSYEQYF.